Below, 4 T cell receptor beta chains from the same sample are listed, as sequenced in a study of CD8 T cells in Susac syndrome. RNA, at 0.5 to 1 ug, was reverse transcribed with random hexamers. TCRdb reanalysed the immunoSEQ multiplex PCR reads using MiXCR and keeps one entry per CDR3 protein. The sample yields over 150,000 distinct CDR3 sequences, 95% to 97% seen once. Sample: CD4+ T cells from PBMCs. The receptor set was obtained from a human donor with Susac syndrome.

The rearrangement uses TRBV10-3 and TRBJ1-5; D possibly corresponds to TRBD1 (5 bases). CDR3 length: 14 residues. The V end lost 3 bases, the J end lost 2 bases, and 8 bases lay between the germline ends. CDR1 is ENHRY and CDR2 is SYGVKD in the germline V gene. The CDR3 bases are TGTGCCATCAGTGACTTGGGGGGCAATCAGCCCCAGCATTTT. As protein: CAISDLGGNQPQHF.

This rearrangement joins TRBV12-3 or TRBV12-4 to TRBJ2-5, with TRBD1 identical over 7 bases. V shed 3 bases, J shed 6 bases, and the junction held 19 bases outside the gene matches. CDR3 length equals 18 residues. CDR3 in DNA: TGTGCCAGCAGTTTGATGGCACTGGGACAGCCCTCGGGAAAGACCCAGTACTTC. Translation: CASSLMALGQPSGKTQYF.

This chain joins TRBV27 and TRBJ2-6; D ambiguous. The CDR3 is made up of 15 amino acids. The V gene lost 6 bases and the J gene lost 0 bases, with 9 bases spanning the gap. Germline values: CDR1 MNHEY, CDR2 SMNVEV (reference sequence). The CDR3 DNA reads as TGTGCCAGCAGCTCCAGCCTCTCTGGGGCCAACGTCCTGACTTTC. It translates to CASSSSLSGANVLTF.

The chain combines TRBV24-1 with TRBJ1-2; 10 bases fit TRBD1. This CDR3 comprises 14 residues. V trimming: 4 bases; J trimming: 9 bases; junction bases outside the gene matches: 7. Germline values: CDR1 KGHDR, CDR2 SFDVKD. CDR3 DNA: TGTGCCACCAGTGAGCCTGGGACAGGGGAACGCTACACCTTC. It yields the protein CATSEPGTGERYTF.